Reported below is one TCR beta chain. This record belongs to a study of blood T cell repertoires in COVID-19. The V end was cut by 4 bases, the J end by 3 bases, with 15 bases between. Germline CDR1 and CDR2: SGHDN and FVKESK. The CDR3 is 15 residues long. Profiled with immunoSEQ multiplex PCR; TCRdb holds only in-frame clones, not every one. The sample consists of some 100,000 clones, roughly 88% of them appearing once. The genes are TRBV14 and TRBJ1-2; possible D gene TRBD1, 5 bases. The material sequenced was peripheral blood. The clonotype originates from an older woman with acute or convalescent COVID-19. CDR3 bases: TGTGCCAGCAGCCGCGGGGGGGTAATAGACTATGGCTACACCTTC. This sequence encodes CASSRGGVIDYGYTF.